The sequence of this T cell receptor beta chain was determined in a study of Ad26.COV2.S vaccination and SARS-CoV-2 variants. Study-wide results and limits: TCR breadth and depth estimates may have understated total T cell responses. With respect to non-spike TCR breadth, vaccine and placebo recipients were similar. Vaccinees reportedly had broad spike-specific CD8+ and CD4+ T cell responses.

With 1 base removed from V and 2 bases from J, the gap between germline ends came to 6 bases. From germline, CDR1 is SGHDT and CDR2 YYEEEE. CDR3 length: 13 amino acids. The assay was immunoSEQ multiplex PCR, and TCRdb's table has in-frame clones only and misses some. The sample gives about 180,000 clones, approximately 90% of which show up once; 5% to 6.5% is in the top ten. Remarks on this clone: The antigen is unknown.

The V and J genes are TRBV5-6 and TRBJ1-2; D call uncertain. Here the sequenced sample was peripheral blood, taken after recovery from COVID-19. The clonotype originates from a human donor who had recovered from COVID-19. As DNA, the CDR3 is TGTGCCAGCAGCTTGTCGGGGAACTATGGCTACACCTTC. Its translation: CASSLSGNYGYTF.